This is a list of T cell receptor beta chains from one sample in a study of technical replicates of blood from a handful of donors. Produced via immunoSEQ multiplex PCR; TCRdb's table is partial and in-frame only. The table shows around 58,000 clones, with about 86% occurring only once. The source material was PBMCs. Source of these receptors: a human donor in good health. Some clones in this sample may be carry-over from other donors' samples. The CDR3 runs from the conserved cysteine through the conserved F or W. Each record gives: J gene, V gene, D gene, CDR3 protein. D genes are given only for firm matches.

J gene: TRBJ2-5
V gene: TRBV6-5
D gene: NA
CDR3 protein: CASSYPGAGQETQYF

J gene: TRBJ2-7
V gene: TRBV13
D gene: TRBD2
CDR3 protein: CASSALERLAGGNTSYEQYF

J gene: TRBJ2-7
V gene: TRBV2
D gene: TRBD2
CDR3 protein: CASSESGGTDEQYF

J gene: TRBJ1-1
V gene: TRBV5-4
D gene: NA
CDR3 protein: CASSPGGAGMNTEAFF

J gene: TRBJ1-1
V gene: TRBV5-1
D gene: NA
CDR3 protein: CASAKQVGVNTEAFF

J gene: TRBJ2-7
V gene: TRBV29-1
D gene: NA
CDR3 protein: CSVVSAVGYEQYF

J gene: TRBJ2-3
V gene: TRBV11-2
D gene: NA
CDR3 protein: CASSLVPLGQYF

J gene: TRBJ2-3
V gene: TRBV6-1
D gene: NA
CDR3 protein: CASSVGSGLSTDTQYF

J gene: TRBJ2-7
V gene: TRBV7-8
D gene: NA
CDR3 protein: CASSLSGEDSYEQYF

J gene: TRBJ2-2
V gene: TRBV9
D gene: NA
CDR3 protein: CASSPSGADTGELFF

J gene: TRBJ1-4
V gene: TRBV7-8
D gene: NA
CDR3 protein: CASSPRVVEKLFF

J gene: TRBJ1-1
V gene: TRBV13
D gene: NA
CDR3 protein: CASSLEGEATGEEAFF

J gene: TRBJ1-5
V gene: TRBV27
D gene: NA
CDR3 protein: CASRSGGLFRPQHF

J gene: TRBJ1-5
V gene: TRBV18
D gene: NA
CDR3 protein: CASSPPNRGDQPQHF

J gene: TRBJ2-5
V gene: TRBV15
D gene: NA
CDR3 protein: CATSRDQGSLETQYF